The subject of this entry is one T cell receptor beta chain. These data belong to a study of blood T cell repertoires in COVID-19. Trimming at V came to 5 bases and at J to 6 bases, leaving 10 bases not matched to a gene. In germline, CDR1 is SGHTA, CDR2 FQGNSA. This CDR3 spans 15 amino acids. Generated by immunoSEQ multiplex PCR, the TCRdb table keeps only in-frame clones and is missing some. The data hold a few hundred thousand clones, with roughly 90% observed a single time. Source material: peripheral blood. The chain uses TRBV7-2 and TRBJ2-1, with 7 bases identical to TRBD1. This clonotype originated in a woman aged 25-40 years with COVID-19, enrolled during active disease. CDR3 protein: CASSPTGQMFNEQFF. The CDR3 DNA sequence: TGTGCCAGCAGCCCGACGGGACAGATGTTCAATGAGCAGTTCTTC.